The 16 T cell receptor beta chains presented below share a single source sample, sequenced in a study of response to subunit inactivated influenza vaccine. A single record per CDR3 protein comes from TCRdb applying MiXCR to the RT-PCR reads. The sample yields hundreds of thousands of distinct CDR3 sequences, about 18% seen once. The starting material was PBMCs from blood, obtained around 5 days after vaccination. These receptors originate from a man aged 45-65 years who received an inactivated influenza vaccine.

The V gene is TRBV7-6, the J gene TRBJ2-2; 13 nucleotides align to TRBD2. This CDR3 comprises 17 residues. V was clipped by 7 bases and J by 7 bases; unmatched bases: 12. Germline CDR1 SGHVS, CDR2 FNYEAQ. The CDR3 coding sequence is TGTGCCAGCACCTGGGCGACTAGCGGGGGGAAGCTCGGGGAGCTGTTTTTT. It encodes CASTWATSGGKLGELFF. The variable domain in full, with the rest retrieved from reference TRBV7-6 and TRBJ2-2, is GAGVSQSPRYKVTKRGQDVALRCDPISGHVSLYWYRQALGQGPEFLTYFNYEAQQDKSGLPNDRFSAERPEGSISTLTIQRTEQRDSAMYRCASTWATSGGKLGELFFGEGSRLTVL.

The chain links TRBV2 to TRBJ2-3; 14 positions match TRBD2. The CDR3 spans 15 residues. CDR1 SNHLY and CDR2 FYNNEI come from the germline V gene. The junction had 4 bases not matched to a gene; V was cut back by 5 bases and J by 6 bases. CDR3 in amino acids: CASSKTSGRADTQYF. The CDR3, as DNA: TGTGCCAGCAGTAAGACTAGCGGGAGGGCCGATACGCAGTATTTT. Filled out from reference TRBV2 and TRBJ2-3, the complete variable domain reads EPEVTQTPSHQVTQMGQEVILRCVPISNHLYFYWYRQILGQKVEFLVSFYNNEISEKSEIFDDQFSVERPDGSNFTLKIRSTKLEDSAMYFCASSKTSGRADTQYFGPGTRLTVL.

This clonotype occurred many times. For the CDR3, the DNA is TGTGCCAGCAGCCCAGGATCCTACAATGAGCAGTTCTTC. Translated, it gives CASSPGSYNEQFF. J is TRBJ2-1 and V is TRBV7-2; no firm D call. Deletions cut 5 bases from V and 1 base from J, with 6 bases between. The germline CDR1 and CDR2 sequences are SGHTA and FQGNSA. This CDR3 has 13 residues.

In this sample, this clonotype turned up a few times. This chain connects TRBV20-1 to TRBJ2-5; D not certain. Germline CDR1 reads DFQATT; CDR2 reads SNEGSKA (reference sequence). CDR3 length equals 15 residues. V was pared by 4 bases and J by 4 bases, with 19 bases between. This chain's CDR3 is CSATLFGSAGETQYF. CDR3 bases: TGCAGTGCTACCCTATTTGGATCCGCCGGAGAGACCCAGTACTTC.

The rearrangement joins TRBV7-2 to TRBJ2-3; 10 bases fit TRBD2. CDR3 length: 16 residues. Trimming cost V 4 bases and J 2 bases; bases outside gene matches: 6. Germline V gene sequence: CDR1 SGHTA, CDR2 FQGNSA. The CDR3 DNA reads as TGTGCCAGCAGCTGGACTAGCGGAACCAACACAGATACGCAGTATTTT. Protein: CASSWTSGTNTDTQYF.

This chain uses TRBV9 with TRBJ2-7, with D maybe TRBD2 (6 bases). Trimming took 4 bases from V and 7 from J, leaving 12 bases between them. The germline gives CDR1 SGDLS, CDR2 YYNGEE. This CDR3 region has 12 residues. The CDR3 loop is CASSISGGEQYF. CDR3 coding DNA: TGTGCCAGCAGCATCTCCGGGGGAGAGCAGTACTTC. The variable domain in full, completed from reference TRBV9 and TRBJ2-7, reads DSGVTQTPKHLITATGQRVTLRCSPRSGDLSVYWYQQSLDQGLQFLIQYYNGEERAKGNILERFSAQQFPDLHSELNLSSLELGDSALYFCASSISGGEQYFGPGTRLTVT.

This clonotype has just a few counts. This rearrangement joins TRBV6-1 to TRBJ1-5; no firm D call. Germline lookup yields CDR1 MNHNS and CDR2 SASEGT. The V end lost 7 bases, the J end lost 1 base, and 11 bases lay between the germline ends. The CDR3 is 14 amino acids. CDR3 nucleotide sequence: TGTGCCAGCATCCATTCCGGGAGCAATCAGCCCCAGCATTTT. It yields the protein CASIHSGSNQPQHF.

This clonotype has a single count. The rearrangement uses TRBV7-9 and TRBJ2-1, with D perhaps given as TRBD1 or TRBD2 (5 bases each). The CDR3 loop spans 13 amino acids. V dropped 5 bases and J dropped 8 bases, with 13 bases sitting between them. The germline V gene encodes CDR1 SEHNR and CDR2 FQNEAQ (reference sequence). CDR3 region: CASSALGDHEQFF. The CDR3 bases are TGTGCCAGCAGCGCGTTGGGGGACCATGAGCAGTTCTTC.

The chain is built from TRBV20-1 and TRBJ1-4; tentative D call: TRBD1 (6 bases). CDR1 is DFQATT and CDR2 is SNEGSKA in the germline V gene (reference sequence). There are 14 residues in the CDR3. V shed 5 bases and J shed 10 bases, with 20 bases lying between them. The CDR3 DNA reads TGCAGTGCTGCCGGGGATCCTACAGGGCGAAAACTGTTTTTT. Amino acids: CSAAGDPTGRKLFF.

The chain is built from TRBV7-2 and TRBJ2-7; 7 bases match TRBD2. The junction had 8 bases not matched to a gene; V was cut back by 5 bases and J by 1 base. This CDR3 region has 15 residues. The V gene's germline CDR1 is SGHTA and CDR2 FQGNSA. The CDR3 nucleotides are TGTGCCAGCAGCCGTTGGACTAGTCGATCCTACGAGCAGTACTTC. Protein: CASSRWTSRSYEQYF.

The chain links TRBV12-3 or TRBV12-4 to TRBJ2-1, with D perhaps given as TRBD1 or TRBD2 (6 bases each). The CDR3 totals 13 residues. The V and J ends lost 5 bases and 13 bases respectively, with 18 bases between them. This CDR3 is CASSPIIGGLQFF. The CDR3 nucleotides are TGTGCCAGCAGTCCCATAATTGGGGGGCTTCAGTTCTTC.

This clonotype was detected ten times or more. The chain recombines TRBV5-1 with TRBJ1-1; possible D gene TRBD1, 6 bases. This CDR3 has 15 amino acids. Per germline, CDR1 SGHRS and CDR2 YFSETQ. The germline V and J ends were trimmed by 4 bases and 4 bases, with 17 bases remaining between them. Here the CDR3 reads CASSSRTGASTEAFF. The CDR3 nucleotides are TGCGCCAGCAGCAGCCGGACGGGGGCCAGCACTGAAGCTTTCTTT.

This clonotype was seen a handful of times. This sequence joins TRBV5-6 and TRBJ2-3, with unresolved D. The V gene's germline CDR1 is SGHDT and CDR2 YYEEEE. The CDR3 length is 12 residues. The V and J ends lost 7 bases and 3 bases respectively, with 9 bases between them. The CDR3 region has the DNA TGTGCCAGCCTCCGGGCGACAGATACGCAGTATTTT. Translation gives CASLRATDTQYF.

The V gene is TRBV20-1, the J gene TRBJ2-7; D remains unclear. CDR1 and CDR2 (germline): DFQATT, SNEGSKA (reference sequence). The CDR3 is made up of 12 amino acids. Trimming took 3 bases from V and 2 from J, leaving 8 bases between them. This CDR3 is CSASDFPYEQYF. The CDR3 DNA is TGCAGTGCTAGTGACTTCCCCTACGAGCAGTACTTC.

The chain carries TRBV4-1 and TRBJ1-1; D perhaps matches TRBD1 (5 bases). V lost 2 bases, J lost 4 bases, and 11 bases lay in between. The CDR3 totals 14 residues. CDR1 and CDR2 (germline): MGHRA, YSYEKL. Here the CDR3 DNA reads TGCGCCAGCAGCCAACGGAGGGGTGCCACTGAAGCTTTCTTT. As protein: CASSQRRGATEAFF.

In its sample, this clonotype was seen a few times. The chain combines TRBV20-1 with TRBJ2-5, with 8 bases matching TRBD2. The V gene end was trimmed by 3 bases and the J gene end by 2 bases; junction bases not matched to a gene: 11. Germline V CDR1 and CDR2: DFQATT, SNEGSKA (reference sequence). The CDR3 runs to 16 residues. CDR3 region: CSARGLAGEPQETQYF. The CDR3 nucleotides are TGCAGTGCTAGGGGTCTAGCGGGTGAACCACAAGAGACCCAGTACTTC.